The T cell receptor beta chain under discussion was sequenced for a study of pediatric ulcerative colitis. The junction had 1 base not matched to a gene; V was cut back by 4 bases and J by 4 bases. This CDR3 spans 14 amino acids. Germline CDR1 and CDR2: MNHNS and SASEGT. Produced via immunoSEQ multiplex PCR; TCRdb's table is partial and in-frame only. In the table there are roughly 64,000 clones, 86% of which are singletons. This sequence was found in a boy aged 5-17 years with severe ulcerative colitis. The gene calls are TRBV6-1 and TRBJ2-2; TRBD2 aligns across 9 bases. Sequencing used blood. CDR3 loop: CASSASGATGELFF. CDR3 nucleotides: TGTGCCAGCAGTGCTAGCGGGGCCACCGGGGAGCTGTTTTTT.